Included here is one T cell receptor (beta chain) sequence, with context. The CDR3 is 13 residues long. V was pared by 3 bases and J by 7 bases, with 10 bases between. Germline loops: CDR1 MRHNA, CDR2 SNTAGT. The source of the sample is a study of shared clonotypes between healthy human individuals. TCRdb's table, derived via immunoSEQ multiplex PCR, lists solely in-frame clones and lacks some. The sample lists 2 million to 2.5 million clones, approximately 95% occurring once. Source material: naive CD4+ T cells from PBMCs. As to subset: CD45RA+ positively selected. The genes are TRBV6-4 and TRBJ1-5; D may be TRBD1 (5 bases). The TCR was taken from a man younger than 30 in good health. Some clones in this sample may be carry-over from other donors' samples. The CDR3 DNA reads TGTGCCAGCAGTGAAGGGGTGAGACAGCCCCAGCATTTT. Protein sequence: CASSEGVRQPQHF.